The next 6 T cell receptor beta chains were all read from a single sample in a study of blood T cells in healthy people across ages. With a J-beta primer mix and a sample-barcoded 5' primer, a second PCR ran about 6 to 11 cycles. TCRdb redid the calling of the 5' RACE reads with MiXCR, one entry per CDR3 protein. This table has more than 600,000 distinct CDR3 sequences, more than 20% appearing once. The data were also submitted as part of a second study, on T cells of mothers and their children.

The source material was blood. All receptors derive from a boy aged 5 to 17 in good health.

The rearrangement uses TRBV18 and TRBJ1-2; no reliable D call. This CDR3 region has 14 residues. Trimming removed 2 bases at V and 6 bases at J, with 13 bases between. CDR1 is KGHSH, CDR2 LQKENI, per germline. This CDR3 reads CASSPGGPNNGYTF. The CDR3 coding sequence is TGTGCCAGCTCACCAGGCGGCCCTAATAATGGCTACACCTTC.

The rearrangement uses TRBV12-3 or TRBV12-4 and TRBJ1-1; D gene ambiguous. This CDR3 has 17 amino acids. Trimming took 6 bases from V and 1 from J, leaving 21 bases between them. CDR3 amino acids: CASSLTGFWEPNTEAFF. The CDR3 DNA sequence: TGTGCCAGCAGCCTAACCGGGTTTTGGGAACCGAACACTGAAGCTTTCTTT.

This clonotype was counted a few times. The CDR3 region has the DNA TGTGCCAGCAGCTTAGGCAGTTTCTCTGGGGCCAACGTCCTGACTTTC. This codes for CASSLGSFSGANVLTF. The chain uses TRBV11-2 and TRBJ2-6; the D is unclear. This CDR3 spans 16 amino acids. Germline V gene lookup returns CDR1 SGHAT and CDR2 FQNNGV. V dropped 1 base and J dropped 0 bases, with 7 bases sitting between them.

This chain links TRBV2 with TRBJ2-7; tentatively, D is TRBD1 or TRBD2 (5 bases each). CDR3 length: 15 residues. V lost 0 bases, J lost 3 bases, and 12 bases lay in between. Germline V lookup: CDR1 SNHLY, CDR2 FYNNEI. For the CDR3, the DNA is TGTGCCAGCAGTGAAGCCGGGACGCAATTCTACGAGCAGTACTTC. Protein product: CASSEAGTQFYEQYF.

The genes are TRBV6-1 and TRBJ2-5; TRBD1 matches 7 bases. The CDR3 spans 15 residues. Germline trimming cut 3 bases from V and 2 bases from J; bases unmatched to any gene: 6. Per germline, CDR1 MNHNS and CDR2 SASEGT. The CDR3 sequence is CASSDNGGQQETQYF. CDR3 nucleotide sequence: TGTGCCAGCAGTGATAATGGGGGACAGCAAGAGACCCAGTACTTC.

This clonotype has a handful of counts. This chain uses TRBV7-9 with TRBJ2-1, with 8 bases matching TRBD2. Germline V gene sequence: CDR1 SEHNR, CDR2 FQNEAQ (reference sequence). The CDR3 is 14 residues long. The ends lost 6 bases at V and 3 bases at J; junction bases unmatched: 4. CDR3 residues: CASRGTSLYNEQFF. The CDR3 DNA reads TGTGCCAGCAGGGGGACTAGTCTCTACAATGAGCAGTTCTTC.